This is a list of T cell receptor beta chains from one sample in a study of T cell responses to AZD1222 COVID-19 vaccine. TCRdb's table, derived via immunoSEQ multiplex PCR, lists solely in-frame clones and lacks some. Here the sample spans some 150,000 clones, less than 95% being singletons. The sample consisted of peripheral blood, taken on day 0 of AZD1222 vaccination. The receptors originated from an adult in good health. CDR3s include the opening cysteine and the closing phenylalanine or tryptophan. The D gene is left open where the match is weak. Clone size, where shown, is once, few, many, or a class for clones that have expanded.

NA	TRBV30	TRBJ2-1	NA	12	TGTGCCGGGGGGAGCTCCTACAATGAGCAGTTCTTC	CAGGSSYNEQFF
TRBD2	TRBV6-5	TRBJ2-1	NA	15	TGTGCCAGCACCCACGAACTAGCGGGTTACAATGAGCAGTTCTTC	CASTHELAGYNEQFF
NA	TRBV2	TRBJ1-5	NA	14	TGTGCCAGCAGTGAGATGCATAGCAATCAGCCCCAGCATTTT	CASSEMHSNQPQHF
NA	TRBV6-5	TRBJ2-1	NA	16	TGTGCCAGCAGTTACTCTTACAGTCAAAGATACAATGAGCAGTTCTTC	CASSYSYSQRYNEQFF
TRBD1	TRBV19	TRBJ2-5	NA	14	TGTGCCAGTAGTATACCCGGACAGGGTCTAGCCCAGTACTTC	CASSIPGQGLAQYF
TRBD1	TRBV5-1	TRBJ1-4	NA	15	TGCGCCAGCAGCCCTACAGGGGGCGGTGGTGAAAAACTGTTTTTT	CASSPTGGGGEKLFF
TRBD2	TRBV19	TRBJ2-2	NA	18	TGTGCCAGTAGTATAGATGGGACTAGCTTTCAGAACACCGGGGAGCTGTTTTTT	CASSIDGTSFQNTGELFF
TRBD1	TRBV9	TRBJ2-5	NA	15	TGTGCCAGCAGCGAAGGACAGGGGATGATCGAGACCCAGTACTTC	CASSEGQGMIETQYF
NA	TRBV4-3	TRBJ1-3	once	16	TGCGCCAGCAGCTTCGGACTCCAGGGAACCGGAAACACCATATATTTT	CASSFGLQGTGNTIYF
NA	TRBV15	TRBJ1-1	NA	14	TGTGCCACCAGCAGAGACGCTTTGAACACTGAAGCTTTCTTT	CATSRDALNTEAFF
NA	TRBV5-8	TRBJ1-4	NA	15	TGTGCCAGCAGCTCACAGGGTCTCGGTAATGAAAAACTGTTTTTT	CASSSQGLGNEKLFF
NA	TRBV19	TRBJ2-7	NA	16	TGTGCCAGTAGTCTCCGACAGGATTGGCGATCCTACGAGCAGTACTTC	CASSLRQDWRSYEQYF
TRBD2	TRBV4-3	TRBJ2-1	once	19	TGCGCCAGCAGCCAAGATGGCTCAGCGGGAGGAGGAACCTACAATGAGCAGTTCTTC	CASSQDGSAGGGTYNEQFF
NA	TRBV3-1/TRBV3-2	TRBJ2-2	NA	14	TGTGCCAGCCTGGGACGGACGAACACCGGGGAGCTGTTTTTT	CASLGRTNTGELFF
NA	TRBV30	TRBJ1-1	NA	13	TGTGCCTGGAGGAGGGGTTATGACACTGAAGCTTTCTTT	CAWRRGYDTEAFF
NA	TRBV7-9	TRBJ1-1	NA	12	TGTGCCAGCAGCTTCGAGAGGACTGAAGCTTTCTTT	CASSFERTEAFF
TRBD1	TRBV15	TRBJ1-3	once	15	TGTGCCACCAGACGGGACAGGGGGCAGGGAAACACCATATATTTT	CATRRDRGQGNTIYF
NA	TRBV5-6	TRBJ1-5	NA	16	TGTGCCAGCAGCTTAGCTCCGACTGTTTCTAATCAGCCCCAGCATTTT	CASSLAPTVSNQPQHF
NA	TRBV6-5	TRBJ1-2	NA	16	TGTGCCAGCAGTTCTCCATCCCCCCCGGGACGGTCTGGCTACACCTTC	CASSSPSPPGRSGYTF
NA	TRBV30	TRBJ1-1	few	14	TGTGCCTGGACGAAGGAAGGGGTGAACACTGAAGCTTTCTTT	CAWTKEGVNTEAFF
NA	TRBV5-1	TRBJ2-1	NA	13	TGCGCCAGCAGCTTGGTAGGTAGGGGTGAGCAGTTCTTC	CASSLVGRGEQFF
NA	TRBV9	TRBJ2-3	NA	14	TGTGCCAGCAGCGTAGTAGGGTCACGAGATACGCAGTATTTT	CASSVVGSRDTQYF
TRBD1	TRBV27	TRBJ1-5	once	15	TGTGCCAGCAGGGGGGACAGGGGGCCGGATCAGCCCCAGCATTTT	CASRGDRGPDQPQHF
NA	TRBV6-5	TRBJ1-5	once	15	TGTGCCAGCACCTTACCGGATATTAGCAATCAGCCCCAGCATTTT	CASTLPDISNQPQHF
NA	TRBV9	TRBJ1-2	few	13	TGTGCCAGCAGCGAGACAGAAAACTATGGCTACACCTTC	CASSETENYGYTF
TRBD1	TRBV5-1	TRBJ1-3	few	16	TGCGCCAGCAGCGGCGGGACAGCGAGCTCTGGAAACACCATATATTTT	CASSGGTASSGNTIYF
NA	TRBV4-3	TRBJ1-5	NA	16	TGCGCCAGCAGCCAAGTCGTCTCAGGGGCCCATCAGCCCCAGCATTTT	CASSQVVSGAHQPQHF
TRBD2	TRBV7-2	TRBJ2-7	NA	16	TGTGCCAGCAGCACGGGACTAGCGGGAGTTGCGTACGAGCAGTACTTC	CASSTGLAGVAYEQYF
NA	TRBV7-9	TRBJ2-2	NA	15	TGTGCCAGCAGCTTAAATCAGGGTCGGAGCGGGGAGCTGTTTTTT	CASSLNQGRSGELFF
TRBD2	TRBV11-2	TRBJ2-1	NA	15	TGTGCCAGCAGCTTAGGACTAGCGGGGGGTAGTGAGCAGTTCTTC	CASSLGLAGGSEQFF
NA	TRBV7-8	TRBJ1-1	NA	13	TGTGCCAGCAGCTTAGGTTTTGACACTGAAGCTTTCTTT	CASSLGFDTEAFF
NA	TRBV11-3	TRBJ2-1	NA	13	TGTGCCAGCAGCTTAAGGCTAGTCCGTGAGCAGTTCTTC	CASSLRLVREQFF
TRBD1	TRBV6-5	TRBJ2-4	NA	16	TGTGCCAGCAGTTACCAGGCTATAGGGGGCGAGGGCATTCAGTACTTC	CASSYQAIGGEGIQYF
NA	TRBV5-4	TRBJ2-3	NA	16	TGTGCCAGCAGCCCGGGCAGGGGGACTAGCACAGATACGCAGTATTTT	CASSPGRGTSTDTQYF
NA	TRBV5-6	TRBJ1-1	NA	11	TGTGCCAGCAGCTTGACAGAAGAAGCTTTCTTT	CASSLTEEAFF
NA	TRBV27	TRBJ2-2	NA	16	TGTGCCAGCAGTTTAGGAGGGGGCATAAACACCGGGGAGCTGTTTTTT	CASSLGGGINTGELFF
NA	TRBV7-6	TRBJ2-7	NA	13	TGTGCCAGCAGCTTAGTTGAGAAAGGGGAGCAGTACTTC	CASSLVEKGEQYF
NA	TRBV19	TRBJ2-1	NA	14	TGTGCCAGTAGTTCGAGAGACCTCTACAATGAGCAGTTCTTC	CASSSRDLYNEQFF
NA	TRBV5-6	TRBJ1-6	NA	15	TGTGCCAGCAGCTTGCAGGGGAGGAGGGATTCACCCCTCCACTTT	CASSLQGRRDSPLHF
NA	TRBV3-1/TRBV3-2	TRBJ1-2	NA	14	TGTGCCAGCAGCCAAGATTGGAGGGGGTATGGCTACACCTTC	CASSQDWRGYGYTF
NA	TRBV5-4	TRBJ2-5	NA	14	TGTGCCAGCAGCTTGGAGCGGAGCCAAGAGACCCAGTACTTC	CASSLERSQETQYF
NA	TRBV7-3	TRBJ1-1	NA	13	TGTGCCAGCAGCTTACGCAGGGGCACTGAAGCTTTCTTT	CASSLRRGTEAFF